This T cell receptor (beta chain) appears in the sequencing data of a study of T-cell reconstitution after alpha-beta-depleted transplantation in children. This clonotype was counted ten times or more. The antigen is not known. Preparing the TCRbeta library involved the use of unique molecular identifiers. Using its own MiXCR run on the PCR reads, TCRdb lists one record per CDR3 protein. Of 600,000 or so distinct CDR3 sequences listed, approximately 22% are singletons. The CDR3 extends over 14 amino acids. V was clipped by 5 bases and J by 3 bases, with 11 bases between them. In germline, CDR1 is MNHEY, CDR2 SVGAGI. Points from the study as a whole: Roughly two months post-transplant, alpha-beta T cells reportedly originated from several hundred graft clones that had expanded.

This chain uses TRBV6-5 with TRBJ1-3; D remains unclear. Sequences were derived from PBMCs, mostly from graft donor cells, sampled 360 days after TCRalphabeta/CD19-depleted stem cell transplant. This TCR derives from a boy in the first two years of life who had a stem cell transplant for acute myeloid leukemia, so the T cells may come from the graft donor. CDR3 nucleotide sequence: TGTGCCAGCAGTCGCGGACGTCTTGGAAACACCATATATTTT. As protein: CASSRGRLGNTIYF.